This T cell receptor (beta chain) stems from a study of cytomegalovirus exposure and HLA in healthy donors. Overall study results and limits: In a later analysis, TCR beta V- and J-gene trimming was associated with a missense DCLRE1C variant. Analyzed later, association rates of TCRs varied across HLA loci, with DRB1 most and HLA-C fewest. CMV serostatus was the sole immune exposure information available. Reportedly, TCR beta sequences accurately predicted HLA-A and HLA-B alleles in most subjects.

V lost 2 bases, J lost 0 bases, and 7 bases stayed unmatched. Germline V gives CDR1 MGHRA, CDR2 YSYEKL. There are 18 residues in the CDR3. Points on this clone: Its target is unknown.

The PCR ran on 60 Vbeta and 13 Jbeta primers. The table came from immunoSEQ multiplex PCR; TCRdb's copy has only in-frame clones and leaves some out. The table lists about 160,000 clones. The sequencing sample was made of PBMCs. This TCR derives from a young man in good health and CMV-seronegative. The chain recombines TRBV4-1 with TRBJ2-6, with 7 bases aligning to TRBD1. The CDR3 coding sequence is TGCGCCAGCAGCCAACTACAGGGGAGTTCCTCTGGGGCCAACGTCCTGACTTTC. It is translated as CASSQLQGSSSGANVLTF.